A selection of T cell receptor beta chains follows, all from one sample in a study of cytomegalovirus exposure and HLA in healthy donors. Libraries were prepared by immunoSEQ multiplex PCR; TCRdb keeps only in-frame clonotypes and omits some of them. The profile shows 58,000 or so clones, roughly 73% of them singletons. Input material: PBMCs. These receptor sequences come from a woman aged 40 to 55 in good health and CMV-seropositive. CDR3s include the opening cysteine and the closing phenylalanine or tryptophan. The D gene is left open where the match is weak. Clone size is stated in some rows and not others, as once, few, many or a class when expanded.

D gene | J gene | V gene | clone size | CDR3 protein | CDR3 DNA
TRBD2 | TRBJ2-2 | TRBV29-1 | - | CSVVSGGRNTGELFF | TGCAGCGTCGTTAGCGGGGGGAGAAACACCGGGGAGCTGTTTTTT
TRBD1 | TRBJ1-6 | TRBV5-4 | once | CASTTRQGGYNSPLHF | TGTGCCAGCACCACCCGACAGGGCGGTTATAATTCACCCCTCCACTTT
TRBD1 | TRBJ2-7 | TRBV29-1 | - | CSVALGQGIYEQYF | TGCAGCGTTGCCCTCGGACAGGGAATCTACGAGCAGTACTTC
TRBD2 | TRBJ2-1 | TRBV6-6 | - | CASRSGTSVQFF | TGTGCCAGCAGATCCGGGACTAGCGTTCAGTTCTTC
- | TRBJ1-1 | TRBV29-1 | many | CSVEDRREAFF | TGCAGCGTTGAAGATCGCAGGGAAGCTTTCTTT
- | TRBJ1-5 | TRBV30 | - | CAWSRESNQPQHF | TGTGCCTGGAGTAGAGAGTCTAATCAGCCCCAGCATTTT
- | TRBJ1-2 | TRBV19 | once | CASSPGRGIRGYGYTF | TGTGCCAGTAGCCCCGGTCGGGGGATTCGGGGCTATGGCTACACCTTC
- | TRBJ2-3 | TRBV5-4 | - | CASSIRGNADTQYF | TGTGCCAGCAGTATTAGGGGGAATGCAGATACGCAGTATTTT
- | TRBJ2-1 | TRBV4-3 | - | CASSQDPSFSYNEQFF | TGCGCCAGCAGCCAAGACCCTAGCTTCTCCTACAATGAGCAGTTCTTC
- | TRBJ1-5 | TRBV11-2 | once | CASSLTDGGNQPQHF | TGTGCCAGCAGCTTGACAGACGGAGGCAATCAGCCCCAGCATTTT
- | TRBJ2-1 | TRBV4-3 | - | CASSQDRGEQFF | TGCGCCAGCAGCCAAGATCGGGGTGAGCAGTTCTTC
- | TRBJ1-1 | TRBV18 | - | CASSPETGTEAFF | TGTGCCAGCTCCCCAGAGACTGGGACTGAAGCTTTCTTT
TRBD1 | TRBJ1-1 | TRBV5-1 | once | CASSLRQGGEAFF | TGCGCCAGCAGCTTGCGACAGGGGGGTGAAGCTTTCTTT
- | TRBJ2-7 | TRBV19 | once | CASSTGSNPWEQYF | TGTGCCAGTAGTACAGGCTCCAACCCTTGGGAGCAGTACTTC
TRBD2 | TRBJ2-2 | TRBV27 | - | CASSWAGTSGTWGELFF | TGTGCCAGCAGTTGGGCCGGGACTAGCGGGACTTGGGGGGAGCTGTTTTTT
- | TRBJ1-2 | TRBV30 | - | CAWSEGGGWIYTF | TGTGCCTGGAGTGAGGGCGGCGGGTGGATCTACACCTTC
- | TRBJ1-4 | TRBV7-9 | - | CASSLEAGNEKLFF | TGTGCCAGCAGCTTAGAGGCAGGAAATGAAAAACTGTTTTTT
TRBD2 | TRBJ2-5 | TRBV25-1 | - | CASSQKLGGEYF | TGTGCCAGCAGTCAGAAGTTGGGAGGGGAGTACTTC
- | TRBJ1-5 | TRBV21-1 | - | CASNPPGNQPQHF | TGTGCCAGCAACCCCCCGGGCAATCAGCCCCAGCATTTT
- | TRBJ2-7 | TRBV18 | - | CASSPGPEQYF | TGTGCCAGCTCACCAGGGCCCGAGCAGTACTTC
- | TRBJ2-3 | TRBV9 | once | CASSVLSMDTQYF | TGTGCCAGCAGCGTCCTATCGATGGATACGCAGTATTTT
TRBD1 | TRBJ2-7 | TRBV4-1 | few | CASSQESPRRTGPSYEQYF | TGCGCCAGCAGCCAAGAATCTCCGAGGAGGACAGGGCCCTCCTACGAGCAGTACTTC
- | TRBJ2-7 | TRBV10-3 | - | CAISEPRGRVTYEQYF | TGTGCCATCAGTGAGCCAAGGGGCAGGGTTACCTACGAGCAGTACTTC
- | TRBJ2-2 | TRBV19 | - | CASSTHQGTGELFF | TGTGCCAGTAGTACACATCAGGGTACCGGGGAGCTGTTTTTT
TRBD1 | TRBJ1-2 | TRBV18 | - | CASSPWDRDYGYTF | TGTGCCAGCTCACCATGGGACAGGGACTATGGCTACACCTTC
TRBD2 | TRBJ2-2 | TRBV5-6 | - | CASSLGGTSGELFF | TGTGCCAGCAGCTTGGGGGGGACTAGCGGGGAGCTGTTTTTT
- | TRBJ1-3 | TRBV6-6 | once | CASSYGGSGNTIYF | TGTGCCAGCAGTTACGGAGGATCTGGAAACACCATATATTTT
- | TRBJ2-2 | TRBV4-3 | - | CASSQEGNLNTGELFF | TGCGCCAGCAGCCAAGAGGGCAACCTGAACACCGGGGAGCTGTTTTTT
TRBD1 | TRBJ1-2 | TRBV5-1 | - | CASSPEGAKGSWGYGYTF | TGCGCCAGCAGCCCGGAGGGGGCTAAGGGAAGTTGGGGCTATGGCTACACCTTC
- | TRBJ1-5 | TRBV6-5 | - | CASRRQNNQPQHF | TGTGCCAGCAGGAGACAGAATAATCAGCCCCAGCATTTT
- | TRBJ1-2 | TRBV29-1 | - | CSALGGDYGYTF | TGCAGCGCCCTGGGGGGGGATTATGGCTACACCTTC
- | TRBJ1-1 | TRBV29-1 | few | CSGYKQGTEAFF | TGCAGCGGATACAAACAGGGCACTGAAGCTTTCTTT
- | TRBJ2-2 | TRBV10-3 | - | CAISERAENTGELFF | TGTGCCATCAGTGAGAGAGCGGAAAACACCGGGGAGCTGTTTTTT
TRBD1 | TRBJ1-2 | TRBV4-1 | - | CASSQGMARGNYGYTF | TGCGCCAGCAGCCAAGGTATGGCCAGGGGGAACTATGGCTACACCTTC
- | TRBJ2-7 | TRBV7-2 | - | CASSFLRLTYEQYF | TGTGCCAGCAGCTTCCTACGATTAACCTACGAGCAGTACTTC
TRBD2 | TRBJ2-3 | TRBV7-9 | - | CASSSRRGGATDTQYF | TGTGCCAGCAGCTCCCGCCGGGGAGGGGCCACAGATACGCAGTATTTT
- | TRBJ2-1 | TRBV18 | - | CASSPGGFMGNEQFF | TGTGCCAGCTCGCCAGGGGGGTTTATGGGGAATGAGCAGTTCTTC
- | TRBJ2-1 | TRBV18 | - | CASSPYGRGEGEQFF | TGTGCCAGCTCGCCGTACGGTCGGGGAGAGGGTGAGCAGTTCTTC
- | TRBJ2-7 | TRBV6-5 | - | CASRDTLEQYF | TGTGCCAGCAGAGACACCCTAGAGCAGTACTTC
- | TRBJ1-4 | TRBV20-1 | - | CSATANEKLFF | TGCAGTGCTACGGCTAATGAAAAACTGTTTTTT
TRBD1 | TRBJ1-3 | TRBV28 | - | CASSYPPGQGAGNTIYF | TGTGCCAGCAGTTACCCCCCGGGACAGGGAGCTGGAAACACCATATATTTT
TRBD2 | TRBJ2-1 | TRBV30 | - | CAWSVSGGDDEQFF | TGTGCCTGGAGTGTATCGGGAGGGGATGATGAGCAGTTCTTC
- | TRBJ2-7 | TRBV4-1 | - | CASTSTLGGYEQYF | TGCGCCAGCACCTCTACCCTCGGGGGATACGAGCAGTACTTC
TRBD1 | TRBJ1-1 | TRBV6-1 | - | CASSPRTGVAFF | TGTGCCAGCAGTCCCCGGACAGGGGTGGCTTTCTTT
- | TRBJ2-3 | TRBV7-2 | once | CASARGAGDTQYF | TGTGCCAGCGCAAGAGGTGCAGGGGATACGCAGTATTTT
TRBD2 | TRBJ2-3 | TRBV7-2 | - | CASSWTSGGAFTDTQYF | TGTGCCAGCAGTTGGACTAGCGGGGGGGCTTTCACAGATACGCAGTATTTT
TRBD2 | TRBJ2-1 | TRBV27 | - | CASSLRASGGPNEQFF | TGTGCCAGCAGTTTAAGGGCTAGCGGGGGCCCTAATGAGCAGTTCTTC
TRBD2 | TRBJ2-4 | TRBV9 | - | CASSHGTSGTNLAKNIQYF | TGTGCCAGCAGCCACGGGACTAGCGGGACGAATCTAGCCAAAAACATTCAGTACTTC
- | TRBJ2-5 | TRBV5-1 | - | CASSLRTAGQETQYF | TGCGCCAGCAGCTTGAGAACGGCGGGGCAAGAGACCCAGTACTTC
TRBD2 | TRBJ2-3 | TRBV18 | - | CASSPPGGRSTDTQYF | TGTGCCAGCTCACCTCCGGGGGGAAGGAGCACAGATACGCAGTATTTT
TRBD1 | TRBJ1-1 | TRBV6-4 | - | CASSDAKQDRRNTEAFF | TGTGCCAGCAGTGACGCGAAACAGGACAGGCGGAACACTGAAGCTTTCTTT